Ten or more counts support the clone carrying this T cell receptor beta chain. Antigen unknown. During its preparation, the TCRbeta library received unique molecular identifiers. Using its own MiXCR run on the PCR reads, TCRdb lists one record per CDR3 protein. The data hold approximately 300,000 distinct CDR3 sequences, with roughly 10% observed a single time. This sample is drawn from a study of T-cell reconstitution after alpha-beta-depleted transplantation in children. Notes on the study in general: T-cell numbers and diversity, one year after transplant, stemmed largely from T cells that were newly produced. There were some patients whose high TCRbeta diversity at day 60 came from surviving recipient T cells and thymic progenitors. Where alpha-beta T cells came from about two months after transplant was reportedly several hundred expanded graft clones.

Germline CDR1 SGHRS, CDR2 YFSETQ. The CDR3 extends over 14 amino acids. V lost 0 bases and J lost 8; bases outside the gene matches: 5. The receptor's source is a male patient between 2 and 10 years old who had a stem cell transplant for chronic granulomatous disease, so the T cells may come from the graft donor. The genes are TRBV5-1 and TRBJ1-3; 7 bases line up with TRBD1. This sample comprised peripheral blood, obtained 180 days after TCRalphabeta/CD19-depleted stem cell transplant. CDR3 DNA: TGCGCCAGCAGCTTGGCCGGGACAGTCGACACCATATATTTT. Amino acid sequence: CASSLAGTVDTIYF.